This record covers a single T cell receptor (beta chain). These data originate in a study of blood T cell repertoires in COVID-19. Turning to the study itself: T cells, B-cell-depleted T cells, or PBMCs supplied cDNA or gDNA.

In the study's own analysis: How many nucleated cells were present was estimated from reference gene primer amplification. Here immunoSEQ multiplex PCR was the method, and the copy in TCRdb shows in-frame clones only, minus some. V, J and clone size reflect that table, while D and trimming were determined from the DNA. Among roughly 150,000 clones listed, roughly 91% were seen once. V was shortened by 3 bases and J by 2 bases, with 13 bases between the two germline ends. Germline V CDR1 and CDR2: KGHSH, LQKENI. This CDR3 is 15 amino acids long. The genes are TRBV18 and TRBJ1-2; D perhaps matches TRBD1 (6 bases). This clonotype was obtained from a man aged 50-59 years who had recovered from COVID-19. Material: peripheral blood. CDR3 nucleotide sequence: TGTGCCAGCTCACCCCTAGGGGGAAGGAACTATGGCTACACCTTC. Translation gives CASSPLGGRNYGYTF.